The 10 T cell receptor beta chains below were found in one sample sequenced in a study of persistence of HIV-infected CD4 T cells. Nonspecific anti-CD3/anti-CD28 bead stimulation represents the broad CD4+ T cell repertoire. CD4+ T cells upregulating both CD40 ligand and CD69 were sorted as responding cells. Antigens for these TCRs are unknown. Sequencing used immunoSEQ version 4 in survey mode. Profiled with immunoSEQ multiplex PCR; TCRdb holds only in-frame clones, not every one. The data show about 46,000 clones, 70% to 90% seen once. Sequenced here: CD4+ T cells sorted from PBMCs after approximately 20-hour stimulation, sampled from a patient who received antiretroviral therapy. These receptor sequences come from an adult woman with HIV who was CMV-seropositive.

The V and J genes are TRBV2 and TRBJ1-2; 9 bases agree with TRBD1. J was trimmed by 6 bases and V by 4 bases; bases with no gene match: 6. Germline CDR1 is SNHLY and CDR2 is FYNNEI. This CDR3 contains 14 residues. CDR3 in amino acids: CASSGVTGGDGYTF. The CDR3 bases are TGTGCCAGCAGTGGGGTGACAGGGGGAGATGGCTACACCTTC.

The chain combines TRBV24-1 with TRBJ2-2; 10 nucleotides agree with TRBD2. J was trimmed by 5 bases and V by 3 bases; bases with no gene match: 8. CDR3 size: 17 residues. CDR1 is KGHDR, CDR2 SFDVKD, per germline. CDR3 loop: CATSDGASGLATGELFF. The DNA for the CDR3 is TGTGCCACCAGTGATGGGGCTTCGGGACTAGCGACCGGGGAGCTGTTTTTT.

This clone appeared a few times. This chain links TRBV7-9 with TRBJ1-2; D is possibly TRBD1 (6 bases). Trimming cost V 4 bases and J 6 bases, with 21 bases left between them. The CDR3 loop spans 16 amino acids. The germline V gene encodes CDR1 SEHNR and CDR2 FQNEAQ (reference sequence). CDR3 bases: TGTGCCAGCAGCTCCTATAGTGGGGGGGCGCCCGATGGCTACACCTTC. Its protein is CASSSYSGGAPDGYTF. The entire variable domain, with the rest obtained from reference TRBV7-9 and TRBJ1-2, is as follows: DTGVSQNPRHKITKRGQNVTFRCDPISEHNRLYWYRQTLGQGPEFLTYFQNEAQLEKSRLLSDRFSAERPKGSFSTLEIQRTEQGDSAMYLCASSSYSGGAPDGYTFGSGTRLTVV.

The chain has TRBV19 and TRBJ2-1; D may be TRBD1 or TRBD2 (6 bases each). The germline CDR1 and CDR2 sequences are LNHDA and SQIVND (reference sequence). There are 15 residues in the CDR3. Deletions cut 7 bases from V and 4 bases from J, with 17 bases between. Written as DNA, the CDR3 is TGTGCCAGTACCCGAATGGGGGGCTCTTACAATGAGCAGTTCTTC. This sequence encodes CASTRMGGSYNEQFF. The entire variable domain, with the rest obtained from reference TRBV19 and TRBJ2-1, is as follows: DGGITQSPKYLFRKEGQNVTLSCEQNLNHDAMYWYRQDPGQGLRLIYYSQIVNDFQKGDIAEGYSVSREKKESFPLTVTSAQKNPTAFYLCASTRMGGSYNEQFFGPGTRLTVL.

Written as DNA, the CDR3 is TGCAGCGTTTTCAGGCACGGGACTGAAGCTTTCTTT. Encoded protein: CSVFRHGTEAFF. V gene TRBV29-1 combines with J gene TRBJ1-1; D unclear. CDR1 is SQVTM and CDR2 is ANQGSEA in the germline V gene. Between the trimmed V and J ends, which lost 5 bases and 5 bases, there was a span of 12 bases. The CDR3 loop spans 12 amino acids. Full variable domain (remainder filled in from reference TRBV29-1 and TRBJ1-1): SAVISQKPSRDICQRGTSLTIQCQVDSQVTMMFWYRQQPGQSLTLIATANQGSEATYESGFVIDKFPISRPNLTFSTLTVSNMSPEDSSIYLCSVFRHGTEAFFGQGTRLTVV.

This chain links TRBV28 with TRBJ1-5, with unresolved D. This CDR3 region has 16 residues. Germline assignment: CDR1 MDHEN and CDR2 SYDVKM. Trimming removed 5 bases at V and 0 bases at J, with 14 bases between. The CDR3 loop reads CASSPPKGFSNQPQHF. The CDR3 DNA reads as TGTGCCAGCAGTCCCCCCAAGGGTTTTAGCAATCAGCCCCAGCATTTT.

The chain joins TRBV5-1 to TRBJ1-2, with D possibly matching TRBD1 (5 bases). The CDR3 runs 14 residues. Trimming stripped 4 bases from V and 7 bases from J, with 17 bases between. The germline V gene encodes CDR1 SGHRS and CDR2 YFSETQ. CDR3 in amino acids: CASSPTDSYRGYTF. CDR3 DNA: TGCGCCAGCAGCCCGACTGACAGTTATCGTGGCTACACCTTC.

The V call is TRBV9, the J call TRBJ1-3, with D possibly TRBD1 on 5 matching bases. The ends were cut back, 2 bases at V and 0 bases at J, with 15 bases in the middle. The V gene's germline CDR1 is SGDLS and CDR2 YYNGEE. CDR3 length: 17 residues. CDR3 region: CASSVRGDGASGNTIYF. The CDR3 nucleotides read TGTGCCAGCAGCGTGAGGGGCGATGGGGCCTCTGGAAACACCATATATTTT.

CDR3 sequence: CASSMADRAGEKLFF. The CDR3 coding sequence is TGTGCCAGTAGTATGGCCGACAGGGCGGGTGAAAAACTGTTTTTT. This chain connects TRBV19 to TRBJ1-4; TRBD1 matches 7 bases. The CDR3 covers 15 residues. Germline V gene sequence: CDR1 LNHDA, CDR2 SQIVND (reference sequence). With 3 bases clipped from V and 7 bases from J, the junction kept 8 bases outside the gene matches.

The rearrangement uses TRBV2 and TRBJ1-2, with D tentatively TRBD1 (6 bases). The CDR3 length is 15 residues. From germline, CDR1 is SNHLY and CDR2 FYNNEI. Trimming took 1 base from V and 4 from J, leaving 13 bases between them. The CDR3 bases are TGTGCCAGCAGTGAAGTTCAGGGAGGGGGCTATGGCTACACCTTC. Amino acid sequence: CASSEVQGGGYGYTF.